This record concerns one TCR beta chain sequence. In germline, CDR1 is SEHNR, CDR2 FQNEAQ (reference sequence). The J segment lost 5 bases and the V segment lost 5 bases, leaving 7 bases of the junction unmatched. The CDR3 runs 15 residues. This specimen comes from a study of patients and donors after allogeneic stem cell transplantation. Via MiXCR, TCRdb re-called the RT-PCR reads, giving one row per CDR3 protein. Of some 960,000 distinct CDR3 sequences listed, roughly 18% are singletons. The TCR was taken from a human donor who was either an allogeneic HSCT recipient or a stem cell or donor lymphocyte infusion donor (not recorded which). It is not recorded whose cells these are; they may come from a transplant donor. Sample: blood, either unsorted or a sorted T cell fraction (not recorded which). The chain carries TRBV7-9 and TRBJ1-3; 9 bases match TRBD1. Here the CDR3 reads CASSNTGGRRNTIYF. The CDR3 DNA follows: TGTGCCAGCAGCAACACAGGGGGCCGAAGAAACACCATATATTTT.